This T cell receptor (beta chain) emerged from a study of early T cells in non-severe SARS-CoV-2 infection. Background on the study: Chains stayed unpaired after sequencing of bulk RNA from unsorted whole blood.

The V end lost 4 bases, the J end lost 3 bases, and 4 bases lay between the germline ends. The CDR3 length is 11 residues. CDR1 DFQATT and CDR2 SNEGSKA come from the germline V gene (reference sequence). Study-wide results and limits: CD4 and private specificities were missed by VDJdb matching, which favored anti-spike CD8 responses.

Separate cDNA molecules each had unique molecular identifiers attached to them. One entry per CDR3 protein results from TCRdb running MiXCR on the 5' RACE reads. The repertoire consists of about 77,000 distinct CDR3 sequences, with more than 9% occurring once and the leading ten covering about 4.8%. Regarding this clonotype: Its target is not known.

The chain has TRBV20-1 and TRBJ2-1; D call uncertain. The sequencing sample was made of whole blood. The clonotype originates from an adult who was a healthcare worker with PCR-confirmed SARS-CoV-2 infection or an uninfected control (not recorded which). In DNA, the CDR3 is TGCAGTGCTACCTACTACAATGAGCAGTTCTTC. Its translation: CSATYYNEQFF.